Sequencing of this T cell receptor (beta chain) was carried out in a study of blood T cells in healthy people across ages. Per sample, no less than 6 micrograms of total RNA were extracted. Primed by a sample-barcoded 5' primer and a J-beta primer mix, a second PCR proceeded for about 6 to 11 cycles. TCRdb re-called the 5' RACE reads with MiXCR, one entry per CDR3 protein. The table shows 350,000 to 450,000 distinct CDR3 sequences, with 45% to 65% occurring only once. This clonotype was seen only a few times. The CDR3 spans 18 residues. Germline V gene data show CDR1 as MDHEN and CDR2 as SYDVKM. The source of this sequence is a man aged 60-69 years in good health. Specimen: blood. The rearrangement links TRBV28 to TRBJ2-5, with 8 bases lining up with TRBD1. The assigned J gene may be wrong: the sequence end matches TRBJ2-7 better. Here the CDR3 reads CASSRPTFPGQGDYEQYF. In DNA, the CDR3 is TGTGCCAGCAGCAGACCGACCTTCCCCGGACAGGGCGACTACGAGCAGTACTTC.